These 20 T cell receptor beta chains were all obtained from the same sample, sequenced in a study of cytomegalovirus exposure and HLA in healthy donors. The protocol was immunoSEQ multiplex PCR, while the TCRdb copy is restricted to in-frame clones and leaves out a portion. This sample yields approximately 65,000 clones, of which 96% are seen a single time; about 4.6% belongs to the top ten. Sample: PBMCs. The receptor set was obtained from a young woman in good health and CMV-seropositive.

The CDR3 DNA follows: TGCGCCAGCAGCCAAGCGGGAGGGCGTAATGAGCAGTTCTTC. It is translated as CASSQAGGRNEQFF. The chain joins TRBV4-3 to TRBJ2-1; TRBD2 aligns across 8 bases. The CDR3 has 14 amino acids. Germline lookup yields CDR1 LGHNA and CDR2 YSLEER. J gave up 7 bases and V 1 base, and 3 bases lay outside the gene matches.

This chain links TRBV6-4 with TRBJ2-1; tentatively, D is TRBD2 (6 bases). Germline lookup yields CDR1 MRHNA and CDR2 SNTAGT. V was pared by 0 bases and J by 5 bases, with 11 bases between. The CDR3 loop spans 15 amino acids. Written as DNA, the CDR3 is TGTGCCAGCAGTGACTCGCCGGGAGCGGACAATGAGCAGTTCTTC. Its translation is CASSDSPGADNEQFF.

The genes are TRBV19 and TRBJ1-2, with a tentative D call TRBD1 (6 bases). The CDR3 runs 12 residues. Germline assignment: CDR1 LNHDA and CDR2 SQIVND (reference sequence). Trimming removed 8 bases at V and 8 bases at J, with 15 bases between. The CDR3 sequence: CASEGGQDGYTF. CDR3 nucleotides: TGTGCCAGTGAGGGGGGGCAGGACGGCTACACCTTC.

This clone was found once. This chain uses TRBV27 with TRBJ2-7; 12 bases are a match to TRBD1. The length of the CDR3 is 15 residues. Germline V gene lookup returns CDR1 MNHEY and CDR2 SMNVEV (reference sequence). Unmatched junction bases numbered 5, after V lost 4 bases and J lost 4 bases. The CDR3 DNA reads as TGTGCCAGCAGTTCACCGGGACAGGGGGCATACGAGCAGTACTTC. Protein: CASSSPGQGAYEQYF.

The chain uses TRBV7-2 and TRBJ1-1; 9 positions match TRBD1. The germline CDR1 and CDR2 sequences are SGHTA and FQGNSA. V dropped 1 base and J dropped 2; count of bases not matched to a gene: 2. The CDR3 is 15 amino acids. CDR3 sequence reads: CASSLGGQGNTEAFF. The CDR3 DNA reads TGTGCCAGCAGCTTAGGGGGACAGGGAAACACTGAAGCTTTCTTT. The full variable domain, in which reference TRBV7-2 and TRBJ1-1 provide the parts outside the CDR3, is GAGVSQSPSNKVTEKGKDVELRCDPISGHTALYWYRQSLGQGLEFLIYFQGNSAPDKSGLPSDRFSAERTGGSVSTLTIQRTQQEDSAVYLCASSLGGQGNTEAFFGQGTRLTVV.

The chain employs TRBV29-1 and TRBJ1-2; D is undetermined. In germline, CDR1 is SQVTM, CDR2 ANQGSEA. This CDR3 has 13 amino acids. V lost 6 bases, J lost 7 bases, and 18 bases lay in between. The CDR3 sequence is CSVRGQIVSGYTF. In DNA, the CDR3 is TGCAGCGTCCGTGGGCAGATAGTCTCTGGCTACACCTTC. Full variable domain (rest looked up from reference TRBV29-1 and TRBJ1-2): SAVISQKPSRDICQRGTSLTIQCQVDSQVTMMFWYRQQPGQSLTLIATANQGSEATYESGFVIDKFPISRPNLTFSTLTVSNMSPEDSSIYLCSVRGQIVSGYTFGSGTRLTVV.

The V gene is TRBV4-1, the J gene TRBJ1-1; 9 positions agree with TRBD1. Losses at the gene ends were 2 bases for V and 4 bases for J; bases not matched to a gene: 5. Germline V lookup: CDR1 MGHRA, CDR2 YSYEKL. This CDR3 comprises 15 residues. The CDR3 sequence: CASSQKGQGSTEAFF. The CDR3 DNA is TGCGCCAGCAGCCAAAAGGGACAGGGAAGCACTGAAGCTTTCTTT.

This clone was observed once. V is TRBV19 and J is TRBJ2-5; maybe TRBD1 (5 bases). This CDR3 contains 13 residues. Germline assignment: CDR1 LNHDA and CDR2 SQIVND (reference sequence). V was clipped by 5 bases and J by 3 bases, with 10 bases between them. CDR3 coding DNA: TGTGCCAGTAGTGACAGCCGAGAAGAGACCCAGTACTTC. Amino acid sequence: CASSDSREETQYF.

This chain connects TRBV30 to TRBJ2-7; possible D gene TRBD1, 6 bases. V lost 6 bases, J lost 3 bases, and 18 bases lay in between. This CDR3 spans 14 amino acids. Germline V gene sequence: CDR1 GTSNPN, CDR2 SVGIG (reference sequence). The CDR3 DNA sequence: TGTGCCTGTCAAACGACGGGACACTTCTACGAGCAGTACTTC. Protein sequence: CACQTTGHFYEQYF.

The rearrangement links TRBV6-1 to TRBJ1-1, with 8 bases fitting TRBD1. Germline V gene lookup returns CDR1 MNHNS and CDR2 SASEGT. This CDR3 is 14 amino acids long. V lost 5 bases and J lost 1; bases outside the gene matches: 3. The DNA for the CDR3 is TGTGCCAGCAGTACCACAGGGGGGAACACTGAAGCTTTCTTT. As protein: CASSTTGGNTEAFF.

This chain links TRBV14 with TRBJ2-6; D gene unclear. The CDR3 covers 16 residues. V was shortened by 1 base and J by 1 base, with 8 bases between the two germline ends. Germline-derived CDR1 and CDR2 are SGHDN and FVKESK. The CDR3 spells CASSQGPGSGANVLTF. The CDR3 region has the DNA TGTGCCAGCAGCCAAGGCCCGGGTTCTGGGGCCAACGTCCTGACTTTC.

The chain is built from TRBV7-8 and TRBJ1-1; TRBD1 agrees at 8 bases. J lost 4 bases, V lost 4 bases, and 5 bases had no gene match. The CDR3 extends over 14 amino acids. Germline assignment: CDR1 SGHVS and CDR2 FQNEAQ. The CDR3 reads CASSSGQGSTEAFF. DNA of the CDR3: TGTGCCAGCAGCTCAGGACAGGGATCCACTGAAGCTTTCTTT.

This clone appeared once. The chain recombines TRBV30 with TRBJ1-1; tentatively, D is TRBD1 (5 bases). The CDR3 consists of 13 residues. Trimming shortened V by 5 bases and J by 1 base, and 11 bases separated the two germline ends. From germline, CDR1 is GTSNPN and CDR2 SVGIG (reference sequence). CDR3 coding DNA: TGTGCCTGGGCGAAGGGGCGGAACACTGAAGCTTTCTTT. It encodes CAWAKGRNTEAFF.

This clone has just one count. The CDR3 spells CASSKQASNQPQHF. The CDR3 DNA reads TGTGCCAGCAGCAAACAGGCTAGCAATCAGCCCCAGCATTTT. This chain links TRBV16 with TRBJ1-5; tentatively, D is TRBD1 (5 bases). The germline V gene encodes CDR1 KGHSY and CDR2 FQNENV. The V end lost 5 bases, the J end lost 0 bases, and 8 bases lay between the germline ends. The CDR3 loop spans 14 amino acids.

V is TRBV6-5 and J is TRBJ2-2; 8 bases match TRBD2. Germline lookup yields CDR1 MNHEY and CDR2 SVGAGI. The CDR3 runs 14 residues. V shed 8 bases, J shed 3 bases, and the junction held 5 bases outside the gene matches. The CDR3 protein is CASATSGYTGELFF. The CDR3 coding sequence is TGTGCCAGCGCAACTAGCGGATACACCGGGGAGCTGTTTTTT.

This sequence joins TRBV5-1 and TRBJ2-5; D is perhaps TRBD1 (6 bases). CDR3 size: 16 residues. V shed 4 bases and J shed 3 bases, with 19 bases lying between them. The germline CDR1 and CDR2 sequences are SGHRS and YFSETQ. The DNA of the CDR3 is TGCGCCAGCAGCCAAGCGACAGGAACGTACGAAGAGACCCAGTACTTC. Residues: CASSQATGTYEETQYF.

The chain recombines TRBV4-2 with TRBJ2-7; a possible D gene is TRBD2 (6 bases). Germline V gives CDR1 LGHNA, CDR2 YNFKEQ. V was clipped by 1 base and J by 4 bases, with 26 bases between them. The CDR3 is 19 amino acids. The CDR3 nucleotides read TGTGCCAGCAGCCAAGCCTTTTCCCCAGTTACGGGAGTTGGATACGAGCAGTACTTC. Its protein product is CASSQAFSPVTGVGYEQYF.

The CDR3 DNA is TGTGCCAGCAGTCTCTCAGGGGGGACAGAAACAGATACGCAGTATTTT. It specifies CASSLSGGTETDTQYF. V usage is TRBV27 and J usage is TRBJ2-3; weak D call: TRBD1 (7 bases). V was pared by 5 bases and J by 3 bases, with 18 bases between. The length of the CDR3 is 16 residues. Germline V gene data show CDR1 as MNHEY and CDR2 as SMNVEV (reference sequence).

J is TRBJ2-7 and V is TRBV19, with a tentative D call TRBD1 (5 bases). With 1 base removed from V and 0 bases from J, the gap between germline ends came to 10 bases. Germline values: CDR1 LNHDA, CDR2 SQIVND (reference sequence). The CDR3 consists of 15 residues. The CDR3 sequence is CASSIVVDSSYEQYF. The CDR3 nucleotides read TGTGCCAGTAGTATAGTGGTCGACAGCTCCTACGAGCAGTACTTC.

This clone occurred once. V and J are TRBV30 and TRBJ2-7; the D is unclear. CDR3 length: 12 amino acids. Germline lookup yields CDR1 GTSNPN and CDR2 SVGIG (reference sequence). Trimming took 5 bases from V and 3 from J, leaving 11 bases between them. CDR3 loop: CAWSTSSYEQYF. CDR3 in DNA: TGTGCCTGGTCCACTTCTAGCTACGAGCAGTACTTC.